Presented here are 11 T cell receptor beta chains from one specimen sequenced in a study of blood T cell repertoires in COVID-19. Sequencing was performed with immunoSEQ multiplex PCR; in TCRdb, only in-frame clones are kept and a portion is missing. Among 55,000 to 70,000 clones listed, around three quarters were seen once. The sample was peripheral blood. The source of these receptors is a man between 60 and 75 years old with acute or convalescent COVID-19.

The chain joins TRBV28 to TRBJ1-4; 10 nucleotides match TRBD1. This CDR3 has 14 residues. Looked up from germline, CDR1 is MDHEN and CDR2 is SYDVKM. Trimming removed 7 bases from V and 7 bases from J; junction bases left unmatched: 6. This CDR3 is CASTSGQGSEKLFF. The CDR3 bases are TGTGCCAGCACCTCGGGACAGGGGTCTGAAAAACTGTTTTTT.

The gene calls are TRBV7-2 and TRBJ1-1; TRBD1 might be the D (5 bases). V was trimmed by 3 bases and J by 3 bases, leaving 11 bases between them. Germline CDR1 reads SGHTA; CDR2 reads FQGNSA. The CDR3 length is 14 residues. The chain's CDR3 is CASSFRPGYTEAFF. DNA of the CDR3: TGTGCCAGCAGCTTCCGACCAGGGTACACTGAAGCTTTCTTT.

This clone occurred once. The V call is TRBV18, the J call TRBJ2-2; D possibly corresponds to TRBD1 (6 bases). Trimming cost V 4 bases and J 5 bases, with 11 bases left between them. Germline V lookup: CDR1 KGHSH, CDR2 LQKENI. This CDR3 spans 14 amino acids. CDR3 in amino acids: CASSLRQDTGELFF. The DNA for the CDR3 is TGTGCCAGCTCACTCAGACAGGATACCGGGGAGCTGTTTTTT. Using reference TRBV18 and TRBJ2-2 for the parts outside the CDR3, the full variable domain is NAGVMQNPRHLVRRRGQEARLRCSPMKGHSHVYWYRQLPEEGLKFMVYLQKENIIDESGMPKERFSAEFPKEGPSILRIQQVVRGDSAAYFCASSLRQDTGELFFGEGSRLTVL.

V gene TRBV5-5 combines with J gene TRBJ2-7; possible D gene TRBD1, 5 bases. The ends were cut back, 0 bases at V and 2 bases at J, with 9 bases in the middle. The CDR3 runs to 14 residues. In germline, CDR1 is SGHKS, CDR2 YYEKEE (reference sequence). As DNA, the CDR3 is TGTGCCAGCAGCTTGGGGCAGGGCCCCTACGAGCAGTACTTC. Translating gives CASSLGQGPYEQYF.

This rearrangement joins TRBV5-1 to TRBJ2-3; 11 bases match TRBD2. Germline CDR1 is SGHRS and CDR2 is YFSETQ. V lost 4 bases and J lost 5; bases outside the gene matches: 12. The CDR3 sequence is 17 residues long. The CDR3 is CASSAQFSGGVVDTQYF. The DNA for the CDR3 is TGCGCCAGCAGCGCCCAGTTTAGCGGGGGGGTCGTAGATACGCAGTATTTT. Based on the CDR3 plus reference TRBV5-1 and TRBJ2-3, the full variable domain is KAGVTQTPRYLIKTRGQQVTLSCSPISGHRSVSWYQQTPGQGLQFLFEYFSETQRNKGNFPGRFSGRQFSNSRSEMNVSTLELGDSALYLCASSAQFSGGVVDTQYFGPGTRLTVL.

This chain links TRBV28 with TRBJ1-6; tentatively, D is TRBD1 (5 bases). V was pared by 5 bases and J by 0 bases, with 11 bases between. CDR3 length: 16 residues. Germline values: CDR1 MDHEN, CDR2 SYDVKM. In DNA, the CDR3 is TGTGCCAGCAGTGGGGGGGGGAGCTCCTATAATTCACCCCTCCACTTT. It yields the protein CASSGGGSSYNSPLHF.

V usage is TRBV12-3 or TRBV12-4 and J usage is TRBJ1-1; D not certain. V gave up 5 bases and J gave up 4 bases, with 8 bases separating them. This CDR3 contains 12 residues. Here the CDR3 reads CASSRGTTEAFF. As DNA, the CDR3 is TGTGCCAGCAGTCGGGGTACCACTGAAGCTTTCTTT.

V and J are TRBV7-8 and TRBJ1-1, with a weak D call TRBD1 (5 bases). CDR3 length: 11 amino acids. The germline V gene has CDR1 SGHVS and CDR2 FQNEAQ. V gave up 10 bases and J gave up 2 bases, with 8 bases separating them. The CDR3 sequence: CATGQNTEAFF. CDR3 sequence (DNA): TGTGCCACTGGACAAAACACTGAAGCTTTCTTT.

The CDR3 spells CASSLKGINNSPLHF. The CDR3, as DNA: TGTGCCAGCAGCTTAAAGGGGATCAATAATTCACCCCTCCACTTT. The chain links TRBV7-2 to TRBJ1-6; D may be TRBD1 (5 bases). The V end lost 2 bases, the J end lost 5 bases, and 10 bases lay between the germline ends. The CDR3 is 15 amino acids. Germline V CDR1 and CDR2: SGHTA, FQGNSA.

The CDR3 reads CASSQDTFYGYTF. The CDR3 nucleotides read TGTGCCAGCAGCCAAGACACTTTCTATGGCTACACCTTC. The chain carries TRBV14 and TRBJ1-2; D uncertain. The CDR3 extends over 13 amino acids. Germline V lookup: CDR1 SGHDN, CDR2 FVKESK. V gave up 0 bases and J gave up 4 bases, with 6 bases separating them.

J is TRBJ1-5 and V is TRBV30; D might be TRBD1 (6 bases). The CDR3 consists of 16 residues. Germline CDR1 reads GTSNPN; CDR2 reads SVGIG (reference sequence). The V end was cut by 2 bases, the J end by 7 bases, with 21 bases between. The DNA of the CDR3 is TGTGCCTGGAGTAGCTCTCCAGGGTGGGGGGGCCAGCCCCAGCATTTT. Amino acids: CAWSSSPGWGGQPQHF.